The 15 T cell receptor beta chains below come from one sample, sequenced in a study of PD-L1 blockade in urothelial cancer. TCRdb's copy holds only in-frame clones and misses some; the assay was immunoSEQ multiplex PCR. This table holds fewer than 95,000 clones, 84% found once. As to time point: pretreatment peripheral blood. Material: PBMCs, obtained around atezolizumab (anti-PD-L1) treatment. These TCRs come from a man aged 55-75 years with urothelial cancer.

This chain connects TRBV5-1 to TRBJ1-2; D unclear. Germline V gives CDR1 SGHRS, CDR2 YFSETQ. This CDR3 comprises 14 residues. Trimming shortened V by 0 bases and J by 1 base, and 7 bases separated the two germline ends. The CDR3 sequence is CASSLDRDNYGYTF. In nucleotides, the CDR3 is TGCGCCAGCAGCTTGGATCGGGATAACTATGGCTACACCTTC. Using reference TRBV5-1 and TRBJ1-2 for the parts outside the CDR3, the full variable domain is KAGVTQTPRYLIKTRGQQVTLSCSPISGHRSVSWYQQTPGQGLQFLFEYFSETQRNKGNFPGRFSGRQFSNSRSEMNVSTLELGDSALYLCASSLDRDNYGYTFGSGTRLTVV.

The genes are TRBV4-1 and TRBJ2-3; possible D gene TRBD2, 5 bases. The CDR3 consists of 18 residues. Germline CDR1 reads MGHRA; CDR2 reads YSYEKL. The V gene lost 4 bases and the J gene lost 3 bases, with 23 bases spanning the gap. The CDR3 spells CASSPDPREARGTDTQYF. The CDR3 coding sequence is TGCGCCAGCAGCCCAGACCCTCGGGAAGCGCGAGGGACAGATACGCAGTATTTT.

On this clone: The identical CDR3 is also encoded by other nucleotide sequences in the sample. The CDR3 DNA is TGTGCCAGCAGTTTGGGACAGAGCTCCTACAATGAGCAGTTCTTC. Its translation is CASSLGQSSYNEQFF. The chain uses TRBV6-5 and TRBJ2-1; 7 nucleotides agree with TRBD1. The CDR3 length is 15 residues. Germline V gene data show CDR1 as MNHEY and CDR2 as SVGAGI. Trimming took 4 bases from V and 0 from J; bases not matched to a gene: 3.

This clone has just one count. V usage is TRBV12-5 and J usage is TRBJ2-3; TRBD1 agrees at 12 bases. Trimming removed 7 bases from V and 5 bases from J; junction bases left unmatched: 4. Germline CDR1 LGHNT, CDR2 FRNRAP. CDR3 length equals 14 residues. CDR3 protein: CASARDRGRDTQYF. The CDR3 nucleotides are TGTGCTAGTGCCCGGGACAGGGGGCGAGATACGCAGTATTTT.

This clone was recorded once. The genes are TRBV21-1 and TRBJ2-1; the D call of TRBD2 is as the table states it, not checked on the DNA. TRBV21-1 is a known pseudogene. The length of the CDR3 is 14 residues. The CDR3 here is CASSKLSSYNEQFF. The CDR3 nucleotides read TGTGCCAGCAGCAAACTGAGCTCCTACAATGAGCAGTTCTTC.

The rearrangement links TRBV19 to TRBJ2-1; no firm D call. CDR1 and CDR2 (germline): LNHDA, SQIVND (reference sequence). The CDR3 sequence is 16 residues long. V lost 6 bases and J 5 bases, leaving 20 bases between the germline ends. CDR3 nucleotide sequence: TGTGCCAGTAGCACCACCTCTAACCAACTCCACAATGAGCAGTTCTTC. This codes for CASSTTSNQLHNEQFF.

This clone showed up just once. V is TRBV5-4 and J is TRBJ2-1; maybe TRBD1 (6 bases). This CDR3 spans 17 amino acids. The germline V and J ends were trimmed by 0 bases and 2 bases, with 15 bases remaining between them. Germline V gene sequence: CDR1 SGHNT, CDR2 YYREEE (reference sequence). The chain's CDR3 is CASSLARGGAAYNEQFF. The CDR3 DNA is TGTGCCAGCAGCTTGGCGCGTGGGGGCGCGGCCTACAATGAGCAGTTCTTC.

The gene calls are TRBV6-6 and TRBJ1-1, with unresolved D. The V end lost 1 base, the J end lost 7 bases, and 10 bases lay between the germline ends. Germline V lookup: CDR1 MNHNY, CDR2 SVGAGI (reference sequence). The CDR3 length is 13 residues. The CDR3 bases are TGTGCCAGCAGTTACTTCCCCGAGCGTGAAGCTTTCTTT. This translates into CASSYFPEREAFF.

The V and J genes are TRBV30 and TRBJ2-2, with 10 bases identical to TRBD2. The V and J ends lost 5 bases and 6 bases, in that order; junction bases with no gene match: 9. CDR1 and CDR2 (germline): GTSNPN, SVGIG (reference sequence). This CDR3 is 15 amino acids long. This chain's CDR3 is CAWEHVAGGSGELFF. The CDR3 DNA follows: TGTGCCTGGGAACATGTAGCGGGGGGTTCCGGGGAGCTGTTTTTT.

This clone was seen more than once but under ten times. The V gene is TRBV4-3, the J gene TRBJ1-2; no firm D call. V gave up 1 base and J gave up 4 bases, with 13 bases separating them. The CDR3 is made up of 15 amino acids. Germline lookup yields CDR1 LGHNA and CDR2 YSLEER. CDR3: CASSQVPGEVYGYTF. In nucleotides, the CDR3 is TGCGCCAGCAGCCAAGTCCCTGGAGAAGTCTATGGCTACACCTTC.

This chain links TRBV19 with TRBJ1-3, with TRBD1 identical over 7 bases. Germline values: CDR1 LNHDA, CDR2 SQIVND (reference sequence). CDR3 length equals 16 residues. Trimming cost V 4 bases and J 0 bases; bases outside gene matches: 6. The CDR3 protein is CASSTFGTASGNTIYF. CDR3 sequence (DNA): TGTGCCAGTAGTACCTTCGGGACAGCCTCTGGAAACACCATATATTTT.

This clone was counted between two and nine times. The CDR3: CASSLGADTQYF. CDR3 nucleotide sequence: TGTGCCAGTAGTTTGGGAGCAGATACGCAGTATTTT. The V gene is TRBV19, the J gene TRBJ2-3; the D gene is possibly TRBD2 (5 bases). V lost 5 bases and J lost 4, with 7 bases in between. Germline-derived CDR1 and CDR2 are LNHDA and SQIVND (reference sequence). The CDR3 extends over 12 amino acids.

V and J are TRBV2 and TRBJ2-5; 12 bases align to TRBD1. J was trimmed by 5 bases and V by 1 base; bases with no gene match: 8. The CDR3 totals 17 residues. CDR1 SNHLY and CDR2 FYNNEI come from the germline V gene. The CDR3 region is CASSEEGQGARRETQYF. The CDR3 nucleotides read TGTGCCAGCAGTGAAGAGGGACAGGGGGCGAGGAGGGAGACCCAGTACTTC.

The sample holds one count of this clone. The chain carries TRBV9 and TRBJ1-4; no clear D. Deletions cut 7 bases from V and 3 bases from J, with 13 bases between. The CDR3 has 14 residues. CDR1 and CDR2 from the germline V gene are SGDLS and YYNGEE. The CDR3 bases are TGTGCCAGCTCCCTCCAGGATTCTAATGAAAAACTGTTTTTT. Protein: CASSLQDSNEKLFF.

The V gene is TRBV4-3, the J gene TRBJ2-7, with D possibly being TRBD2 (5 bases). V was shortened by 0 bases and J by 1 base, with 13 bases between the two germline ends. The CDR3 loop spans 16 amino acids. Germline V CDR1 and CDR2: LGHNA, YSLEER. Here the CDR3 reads CASSQDWSGTSYEQYF. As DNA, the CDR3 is TGCGCCAGCAGCCAAGACTGGTCGGGAACTTCCTACGAGCAGTACTTC.